Sequencing of this T cell receptor (beta chain) was carried out in a study of shared clonotypes between healthy human individuals. Splitting of CD4+ cells produced CD45RA+ naive and CD45RA-negative memory subsets. Replicate sorted-subset PCRs were loaded with roughly 190 ng DNA, 30,000 to 35,000 T cell genomes. Generated by immunoSEQ multiplex PCR, the TCRdb table keeps only in-frame clones and is missing some. The repertoire has some 1.4 million clones, roughly 96% of them found once; the top ten carry 1.2%. Trimming removed 3 bases from V and 9 bases from J, with 15 bases in between. The CDR3 runs to 13 residues. Germline assignment: CDR1 SQVTM and CDR2 ANQGSEA. On this clone itself: The target antigen is unknown.

General observations from the study: The generation probabilities recorded for non-shared clonotypes fell below those of clonotypes shared by all four donors. Enrolling few donors narrowed the genetic and exposure-history diversity that was represented.

The gene calls are TRBV29-1 and TRBJ2-4, with D perhaps matching TRBD2 (5 bases). The sequence was collected from a man aged 30 to 39 in good health. The sequenced sample consisted of naive CD4+ T cells sorted from blood. The subset is: CD45RA+ positively selected. The CDR3 loop reads CSVDAGGHGIQYF. For the CDR3, the DNA is TGCAGCGTTGATGCGGGCGGGCATGGCATTCAGTACTTC.